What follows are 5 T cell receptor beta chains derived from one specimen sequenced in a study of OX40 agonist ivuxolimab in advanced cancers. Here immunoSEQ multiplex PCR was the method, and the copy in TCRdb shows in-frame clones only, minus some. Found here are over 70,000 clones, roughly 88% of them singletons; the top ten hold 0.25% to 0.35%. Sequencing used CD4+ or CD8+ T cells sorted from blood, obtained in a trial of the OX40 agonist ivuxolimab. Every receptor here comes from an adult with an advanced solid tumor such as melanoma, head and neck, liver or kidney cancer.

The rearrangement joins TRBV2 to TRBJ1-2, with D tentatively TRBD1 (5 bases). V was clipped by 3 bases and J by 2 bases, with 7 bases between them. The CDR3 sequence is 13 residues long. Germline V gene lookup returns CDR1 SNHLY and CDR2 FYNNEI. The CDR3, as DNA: TGTGCCAGCAGTGAGGGGCCGAACTATGGCTACACCTTC. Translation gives CASSEGPNYGYTF.

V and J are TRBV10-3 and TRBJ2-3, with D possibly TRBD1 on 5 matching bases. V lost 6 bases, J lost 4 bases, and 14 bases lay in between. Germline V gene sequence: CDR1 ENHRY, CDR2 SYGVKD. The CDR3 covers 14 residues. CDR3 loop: CAIRVTALSDTQYF. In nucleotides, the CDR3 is TGTGCCATCAGAGTGACAGCACTGTCAGATACGCAGTATTTT.

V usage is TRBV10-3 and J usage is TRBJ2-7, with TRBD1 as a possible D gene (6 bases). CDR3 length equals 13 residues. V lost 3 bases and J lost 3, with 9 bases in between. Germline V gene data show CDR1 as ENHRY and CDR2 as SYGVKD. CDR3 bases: TGTGCCATCAGTGAAAACAGGGTCTACGAGCAGTACTTC. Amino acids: CAISENRVYEQYF.

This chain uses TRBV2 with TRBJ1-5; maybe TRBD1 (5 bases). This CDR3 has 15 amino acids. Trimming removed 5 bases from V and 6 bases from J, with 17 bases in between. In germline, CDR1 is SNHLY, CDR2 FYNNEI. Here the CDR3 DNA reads TGTGCCAGCAGTAAAAGTATAGGGGCGGGTCAGCCCCAGCATTTT. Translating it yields CASSKSIGAGQPQHF. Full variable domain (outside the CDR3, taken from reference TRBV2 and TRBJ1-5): EPEVTQTPSHQVTQMGQEVILRCVPISNHLYFYWYRQILGQKVEFLVSFYNNEISEKSEIFDDQFSVERPDGSNFTLKIRSTKLEDSAMYFCASSKSIGAGQPQHFGDGTRLSIL.

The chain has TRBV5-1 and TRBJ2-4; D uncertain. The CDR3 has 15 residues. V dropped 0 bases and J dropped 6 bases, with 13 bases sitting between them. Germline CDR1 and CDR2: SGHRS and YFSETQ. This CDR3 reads CASSLDRPALNIQYF. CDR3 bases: TGCGCCAGCAGCTTGGACCGTCCCGCACTAAACATTCAGTACTTC.